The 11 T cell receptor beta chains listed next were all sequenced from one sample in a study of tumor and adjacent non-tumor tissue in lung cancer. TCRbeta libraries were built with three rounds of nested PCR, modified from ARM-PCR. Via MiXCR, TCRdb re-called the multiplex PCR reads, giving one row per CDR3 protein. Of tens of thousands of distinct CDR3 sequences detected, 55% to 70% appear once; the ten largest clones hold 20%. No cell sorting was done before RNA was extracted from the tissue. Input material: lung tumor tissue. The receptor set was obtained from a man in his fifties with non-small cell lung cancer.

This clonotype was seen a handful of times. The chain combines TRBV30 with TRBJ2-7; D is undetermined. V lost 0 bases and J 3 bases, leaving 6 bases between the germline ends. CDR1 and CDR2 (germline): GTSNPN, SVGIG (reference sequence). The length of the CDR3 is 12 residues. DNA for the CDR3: TGTGCCTGGAGTGTACAGTTCTACGAGCAGTACTTC. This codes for CAWSVQFYEQYF.

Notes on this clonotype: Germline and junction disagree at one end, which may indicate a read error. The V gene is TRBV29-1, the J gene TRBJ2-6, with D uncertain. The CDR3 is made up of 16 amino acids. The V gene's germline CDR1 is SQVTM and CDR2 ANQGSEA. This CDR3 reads CSAESCSYSGANVLTF. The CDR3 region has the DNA TGCAGCGCTGAAAGCTGCAGTTACTCTGGGGCCAACGTCCTGACTTTC.

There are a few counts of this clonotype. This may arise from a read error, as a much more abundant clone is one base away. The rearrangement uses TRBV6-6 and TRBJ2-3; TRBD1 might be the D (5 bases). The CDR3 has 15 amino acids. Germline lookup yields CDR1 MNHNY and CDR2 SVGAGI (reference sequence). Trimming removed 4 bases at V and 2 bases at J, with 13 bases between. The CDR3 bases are TGTGCCAGCAGTTTACTGCAGGGTCTCACAGATACGCAGTATTTT. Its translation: CASSLLQGLTDTQYF.

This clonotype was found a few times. DNA for the CDR3: TGCGCCAGCAGCCAGCCCGGTTTGATGAACACTGAAGCTTTCTTT. It encodes CASSQPGLMNTEAFF. The chain is built from TRBV4-1 and TRBJ1-1; no firm D call. From germline, CDR1 is MGHRA and CDR2 YSYEKL. V was shortened by 3 bases and J by 0 bases, with 11 bases between the two germline ends. The CDR3 runs to 15 residues.

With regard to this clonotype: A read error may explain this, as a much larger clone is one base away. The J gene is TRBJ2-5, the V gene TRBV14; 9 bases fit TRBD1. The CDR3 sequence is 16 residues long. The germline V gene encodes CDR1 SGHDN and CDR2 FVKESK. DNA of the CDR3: TGTGCCAGAAGCCCTGTGACAGGGGGGATCGGGGAGACCCAGTACTTC. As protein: CARSPVTGGIGETQYF.

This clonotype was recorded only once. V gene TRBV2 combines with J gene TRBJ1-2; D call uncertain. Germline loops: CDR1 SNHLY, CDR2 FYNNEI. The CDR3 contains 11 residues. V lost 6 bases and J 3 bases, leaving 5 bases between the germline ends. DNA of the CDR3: TGTGCCAGCAGGCCATACTATGGCTACACCTTC. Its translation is CASRPYYGYTF.

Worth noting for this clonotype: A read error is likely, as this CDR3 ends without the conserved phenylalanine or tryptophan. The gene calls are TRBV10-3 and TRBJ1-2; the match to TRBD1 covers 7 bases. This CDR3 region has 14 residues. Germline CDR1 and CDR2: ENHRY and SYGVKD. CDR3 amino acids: CAIIELGQNYGYTI. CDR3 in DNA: TGTGCCATCATTGAGTTGGGACAGAACTATGGCTACACCATC.

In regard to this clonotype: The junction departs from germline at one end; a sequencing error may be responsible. The DNA for the CDR3 is TGCGTCAGCAGCCAAGAGGGACTAGCGGGAGGATGCTTGGACCCCTCTTACGAGCAGTACTTC. Protein: CVSSQEGLAGGCLDPSYEQYF. The chain has TRBV4-1 and TRBJ2-7; 15 nucleotides agree with TRBD2. Per the germline V gene, CDR1 is MGHRA and CDR2 is YSYEKL. The CDR3 is 21 residues long.

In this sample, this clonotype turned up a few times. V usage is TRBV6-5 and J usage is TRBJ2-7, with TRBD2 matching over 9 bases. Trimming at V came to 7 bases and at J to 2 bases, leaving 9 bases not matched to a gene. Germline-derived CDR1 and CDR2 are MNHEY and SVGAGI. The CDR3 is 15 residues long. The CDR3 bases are TGTGCCAGCAAAGAAAAGAGACTAGCGGCCTACGAGCAGTACTTC. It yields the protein CASKEKRLAAYEQYF.

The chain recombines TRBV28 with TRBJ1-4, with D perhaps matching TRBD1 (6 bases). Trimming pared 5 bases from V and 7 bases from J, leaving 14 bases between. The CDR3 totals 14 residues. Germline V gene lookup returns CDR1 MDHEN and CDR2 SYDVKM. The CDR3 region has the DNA TGTGCCAGCAGTCCCGGGGGCTGGGGTGAAAAACTGTTTTTT. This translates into CASSPGGWGEKLFF.

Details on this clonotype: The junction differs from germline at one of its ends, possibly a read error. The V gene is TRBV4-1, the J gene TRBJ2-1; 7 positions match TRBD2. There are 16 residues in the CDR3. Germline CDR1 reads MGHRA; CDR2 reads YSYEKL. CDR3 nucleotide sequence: TGCACCAGCAACCAAGATCACCTAGCGGTCCACAATGAGCAGTTCTTC. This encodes CTSNQDHLAVHNEQFF.